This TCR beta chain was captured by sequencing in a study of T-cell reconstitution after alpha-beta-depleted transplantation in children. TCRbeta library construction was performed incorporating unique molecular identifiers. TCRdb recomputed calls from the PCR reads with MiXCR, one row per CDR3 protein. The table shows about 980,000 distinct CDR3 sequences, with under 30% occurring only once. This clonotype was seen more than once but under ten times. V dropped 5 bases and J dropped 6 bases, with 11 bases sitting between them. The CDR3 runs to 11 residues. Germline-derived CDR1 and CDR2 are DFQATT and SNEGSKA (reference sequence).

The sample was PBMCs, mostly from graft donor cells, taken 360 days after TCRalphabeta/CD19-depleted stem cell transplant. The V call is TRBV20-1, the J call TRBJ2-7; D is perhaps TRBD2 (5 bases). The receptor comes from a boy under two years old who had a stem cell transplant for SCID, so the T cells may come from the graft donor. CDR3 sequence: CSAALVGEQYF. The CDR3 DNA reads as TGCAGTGCTGCACTAGTTGGCGAGCAGTACTTC.